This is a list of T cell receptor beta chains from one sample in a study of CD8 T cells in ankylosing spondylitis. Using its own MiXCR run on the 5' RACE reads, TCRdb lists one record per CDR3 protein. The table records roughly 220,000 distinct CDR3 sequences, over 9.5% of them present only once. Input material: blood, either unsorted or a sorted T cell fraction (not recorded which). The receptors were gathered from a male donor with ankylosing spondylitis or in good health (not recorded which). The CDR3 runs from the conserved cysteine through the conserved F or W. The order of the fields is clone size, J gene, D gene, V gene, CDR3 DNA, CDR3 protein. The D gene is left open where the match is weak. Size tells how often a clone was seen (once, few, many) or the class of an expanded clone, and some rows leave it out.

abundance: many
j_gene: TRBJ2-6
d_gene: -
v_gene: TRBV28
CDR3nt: TGTGCCAGCAGGAGACCACCGAGCTCTGGGGCCAACGTCCTGACTTTC
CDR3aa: CASRRPPSSGANVLTF

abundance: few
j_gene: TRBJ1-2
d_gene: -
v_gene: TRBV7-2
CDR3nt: TGTGCCAGCAGCACCCAACAAGCCCGATATGGCTACACCTTC
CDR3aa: CASSTQQARYGYTF

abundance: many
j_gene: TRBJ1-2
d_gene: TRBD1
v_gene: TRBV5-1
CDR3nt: TGCGCCAGTAGTGGACAGGGGAGCGTCTATGGCTACACCTTC
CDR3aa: CASSGQGSVYGYTF

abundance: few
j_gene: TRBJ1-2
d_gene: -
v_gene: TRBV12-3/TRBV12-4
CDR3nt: TGTGCCAGCAGTAAAGGGGGGGGAGGCTACACCTTC
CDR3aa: CASSKGGGGYTF

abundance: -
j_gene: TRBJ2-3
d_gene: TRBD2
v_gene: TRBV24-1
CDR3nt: TGTGCCACCAGAACTAGCGGCTACACAGATACGCAGTATTTT
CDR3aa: CATRTSGYTDTQYF

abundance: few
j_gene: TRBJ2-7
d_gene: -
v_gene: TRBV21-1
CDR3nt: TGTGCCAGCAGCACCCGGAGGGGACAGGGCCCCTACGAGCAGTACTTC
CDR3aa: CASSTRRGQGPYEQYF

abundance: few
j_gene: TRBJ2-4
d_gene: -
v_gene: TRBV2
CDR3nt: TGTGCCAGCAGTGTAGGGGGAGCCGGGAGGAACATTCAGTACTTC
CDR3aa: CASSVGGAGRNIQYF

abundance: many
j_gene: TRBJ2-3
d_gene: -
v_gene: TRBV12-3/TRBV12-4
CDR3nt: TGTGCCAGCTTCCCCAACACTAGGCGGGGGCTAGGAGATACGCAGTATTTT
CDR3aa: CASFPNTRRGLGDTQYF

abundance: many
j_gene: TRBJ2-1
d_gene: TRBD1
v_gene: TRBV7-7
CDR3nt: TGTGCTAGCAGCCCAAGACAGGGGCGGAATGAGCAGTTCTTC
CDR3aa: CASSPRQGRNEQFF

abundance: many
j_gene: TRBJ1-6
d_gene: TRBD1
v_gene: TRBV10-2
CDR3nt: TGCGCCAGCAGTGAGTCGCCGGGACAGAAGAATTCACCCCTCCACTTT
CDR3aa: CASSESPGQKNSPLHF